These T cell receptor beta chains were read from a single sample in a study. Using its own MiXCR run on the RT-PCR reads, TCRdb lists one record per CDR3 protein. The repertoire includes 650,000 to 800,000 distinct CDR3 sequences, approximately 15% of them detected once, and around 3.3% sits in the top ten. Sequencing was done on a sample of memory CD4+ T cells from blood. The receptors shown here come from a female donor in good health, serving as a healthy control. The CDR3 runs from the conserved cysteine through the conserved F or W. The D gene is left open where the match is weak. Size tells how often a clone was seen (once, few, many) or the class of an expanded clone, and some rows leave it out.

>TRBJ1-1|.|few|TRBV18
CASSPREARNTEAFF
TGTGCCAGCTCACCACGGGAGGCGCGCAACACTGAAGCTTTCTTT
>TRBJ2-7|.|few|TRBV9
CASSVGGGAYEQYF
TGTGCCAGCAGCGTAGGTGGAGGGGCCTACGAGCAGTACTTC
>TRBJ1-5|.|.|TRBV6-1
CASSVQDQPQHF
TGTGCCAGCAGTGTCCAGGATCAGCCCCAGCATTTT
>TRBJ2-1|TRBD2|.|TRBV5-1
CASSRPGLAGGLAFF
TGCGCCAGCAGCCGGCCGGGACTAGCGGGAGGATTGGCGTTCTTC
>TRBJ2-5|.|many|TRBV29-1
CSVAEGEGTQYF
TGCAGCGTTGCAGAGGGCGAGGGGACCCAGTACTTC
>TRBJ2-1|.|many|TRBV18
CASSPSRNNEQFF
TGTGCCAGCTCACCCTCGAGAAACAATGAGCAGTTCTTC
>TRBJ2-5|.|.|TRBV7-2
CASRPGVDQETQYF
TGTGCCAGCAGACCGGGGGTGGATCAAGAGACCCAGTACTTC
>TRBJ2-7|TRBD2|.|TRBV6-1
CASSELGLAGDRPSSYEQYF
TGTGCCAGCAGTGAATTAGGACTAGCGGGAGATCGTCCGTCCTCCTACGAGCAGTACTTC
>TRBJ1-2|TRBD1|few|TRBV7-2
CASRFRGDGYTF
TGTGCCAGCAGGTTCAGGGGGGATGGCTACACCTTC
>TRBJ2-1|.|.|TRBV29-1
CSALRANSYNEQFF
TGCAGCGCCCTGAGGGCTAACTCCTACAATGAGCAGTTCTTC
>TRBJ2-5|.|.|TRBV6-2/TRBV6-3
CASSYNQTQYF
TGTGCCAGCAGTTATAACCAGACCCAGTACTTC
>TRBJ2-7|TRBD2|.|TRBV25-1
CASSLTSGRQSYEQYF
TGTGCCAGCAGTCTCACTAGCGGGCGACAATCCTACGAGCAGTACTTC
>TRBJ1-2|.|few|TRBV5-1
CASSLAPTNYGYTF
TGCGCCAGCAGCTTGGCCCCAACTAACTATGGCTACACCTTC
>TRBJ2-7|.|.|TRBV3-1
CASSQQLWGDEQYF
TGTGCCAGCAGCCAACAACTCTGGGGGGACGAGCAGTACTTC
>TRBJ2-1|TRBD2|many|TRBV20-1
CSARLASGRLGNEQFF
TGCAGTGCTAGACTTGCTAGCGGGCGCCTTGGCAATGAGCAGTTCTTC
>TRBJ1-6|TRBD1|.|TRBV10-3
CAISLGQGGANSPLHF
TGTGCCATCAGTCTTGGACAGGGAGGAGCGAATTCACCCCTCCACTTT
>TRBJ2-1|.|many|TRBV7-2
CASSPRSSYNEQFF
TGTGCCAGCAGCCCGCGAAGCTCCTACAATGAGCAGTTCTTC
>TRBJ2-3|.|.|TRBV20-1
CSARVAAGNTDTQYF
TGCAGTGCTAGAGTAGCGGCGGGGAATACAGATACGCAGTATTTT
>TRBJ1-5|.|few|TRBV5-1
CASSPGANSNQPQHF
TGCGCCAGCAGCCCGGGCGCGAATAGCAATCAGCCCCAGCATTTT
>TRBJ1-2|TRBD1|.|TRBV11-2
CASSSQGGFGYTF
TGTGCCAGCAGCTCCCAGGGGGGGTTTGGCTACACCTTC
>TRBJ1-4|.|.|TRBV6-5
CASDLLVVAGATNEKLFF
TGTGCCAGCGACCTCCTGGTAGTGGCCGGAGCAACTAATGAAAAACTGTTTTTT
>TRBJ2-1|.|.|TRBV7-2
CASSLDVSRSYNEQFF
TGTGCCAGCAGCTTAGATGTCTCGAGATCCTACAATGAGCAGTTCTTC
>TRBJ1-2|.|few|TRBV7-9
CASSLEASSYGYTF
TGTGCCAGCAGCTTAGAAGCGTCTTCCTATGGCTACACCTTC
>TRBJ2-1|.|few|TRBV28
CASSSAVKSSYNEQFF
TGTGCCAGCAGCTCGGCCGTTAAGAGCTCCTACAATGAGCAGTTCTTC
>TRBJ1-3|.|.|TRBV11-2
CASSSQGPPAIYF
TGTGCCAGCAGCTCCCAGGGACCCCCGGCCATATATTTT
>TRBJ1-2|.|many|TRBV6-5
CASSYSGENYGYTF
TGTGCCAGCAGTTACTCCGGGGAAAACTATGGCTACACCTTC
>TRBJ2-1|.|.|TRBV12-3/TRBV12-4
CASSPRRVESEQFF
TGTGCCAGCAGCCCTAGGCGGGTGGAGAGTGAGCAGTTCTTC
>TRBJ1-4|.|few|TRBV4-1
CASSQENGGSGEKLFF
TGCGCCAGCAGCCAAGAGAACGGGGGTTCGGGTGAAAAACTGTTTTTT
>TRBJ2-1|.|.|TRBV9
CASSVGGYEQFF
TGTGCCAGCAGCGTAGGAGGGTATGAGCAGTTCTTC
>TRBJ1-2|TRBD1|few|TRBV2
CASSELGGQGSNYGYTF
TGTGCCAGCAGTGAATTAGGCGGACAGGGTTCGAATTATGGCTACACCTTC
>TRBJ2-7|.|.|TRBV6-5
CASSHDSYSYEQYF
TGTGCCAGCAGTCACGACTCATACTCCTACGAGCAGTACTTC
>TRBJ2-3|.|few|TRBV5-1
CASNQAQVTDTQYF
TGCGCCAGCAATCAGGCCCAAGTCACAGATACGCAGTATTTT
>TRBJ2-5|TRBD2|few|TRBV28
CASRWTSGTGGGETQYF
TGTGCCAGCAGATGGACTAGCGGGACCGGAGGAGGAGAGACCCAGTACTTC
>TRBJ1-1|.|.|TRBV9
CASNPRFIGDEAFF
TGTGCCAGCAACCCCCGGTTCATAGGTGATGAAGCTTTCTTT
>TRBJ1-6|.|few|TRBV9
CASSLTPRPPLHF
TGTGCCAGCAGCCTCACCCCCCGGCCACCCCTCCACTTT
>TRBJ1-1|.|few|TRBV20-1
CSVLGRGVSEAFF
TGCAGTGTATTAGGGCGGGGAGTCTCTGAAGCTTTCTTT
>TRBJ1-5|.|few|TRBV12-5
CASGLGLEQPQHF
TGTGCTAGTGGTTTGGGGTTGGAACAGCCCCAGCATTTT
>TRBJ2-1|.|.|TRBV28
CASYEEASYNEQFF
TGTGCCAGCTACGAGGAGGCCTCCTACAATGAGCAGTTCTTC
>TRBJ2-7|.|.|TRBV7-3
CASSALEQYF
TGTGCCAGCAGCGCCCTCGAGCAGTACTTC
>TRBJ2-7|TRBD2|few|TRBV20-1
CSARDLSSGSYEQYF
TGCAGTGCTAGAGACCTCTCTAGCGGCTCCTACGAGCAGTACTTC
>TRBJ2-1|.|few|TRBV12-3/TRBV12-4
CASSFIGNEQFF
TGTGCCAGCAGTTTTATAGGGAATGAGCAGTTCTTC
>TRBJ1-4|TRBD1|.|TRBV7-2
CASSLEGGQGGANEKLFF
TGTGCCAGCAGCTTAGAAGGCGGACAGGGAGGGGCTAATGAAAAACTGTTTTTT
>TRBJ1-5|TRBD1|.|TRBV2
CASSTTGGRQPQHF
TGTGCCAGCAGTACTACAGGGGGCCGGCAGCCCCAGCATTTT
>TRBJ2-3|.|few|TRBV12-3/TRBV12-4
CASSLRLAEDTQYF
TGTGCCAGCAGTTTAAGGCTCGCCGAAGATACGCAGTATTTT
>TRBJ2-7|TRBD1|few|TRBV2
CASKRGGQGILRPYEQYF
TGTGCCAGCAAAAGAGGGGGACAGGGGATCCTTAGACCTTACGAGCAGTACTTC
>TRBJ2-1|.|few|TRBV5-1
CASQLAGVTYNEQFF
TGCGCCAGCCAACTGGCTGGGGTCACCTACAATGAGCAGTTCTTC
>TRBJ2-7|.|many|TRBV20-1
CSARGNEYEQYF
TGCAGTGCTAGAGGGAACGAATACGAGCAGTACTTC
>TRBJ2-1|.|few|TRBV3-1
CASSQVDGFGNEQFF
TGTGCCAGCAGCCAAGTTGACGGGTTTGGCAATGAGCAGTTCTTC
>TRBJ2-6|.|.|TRBV20-1
CSAGGGKGGANVLTF
TGCAGTGCGGGTGGGGGGAAAGGTGGGGCCAACGTCCTGACTTTC
>TRBJ1-1|.|few|TRBV7-3
CASSLAGNNRAFF
TGTGCCAGCAGCTTAGCAGGGAACAATAGAGCTTTCTTT
>TRBJ1-1|.|.|TRBV10-3
CASTDPMKNTEAFF
TGTGCCAGCACCGACCCCATGAAGAACACTGAAGCTTTCTTT
>TRBJ1-2|.|many|TRBV5-5
CASSMSPRSYGYTF
TGTGCCAGCAGCATGTCTCCCAGGTCCTATGGCTACACCTTC
>TRBJ1-1|TRBD1|.|TRBV7-8
CASRGQGVINTEAFF
TGTGCCAGCAGGGGACAGGGTGTCATCAACACTGAAGCTTTCTTT
>TRBJ2-5|.|many|TRBV29-1
CSVEVPGAAETQYF
TGCAGCGTTGAAGTCCCAGGAGCGGCGGAGACCCAGTACTTC
>TRBJ2-3|TRBD1|.|TRBV6-1
CAVEGQTDTQYF
TGTGCCGTTGAGGGACAGACAGATACGCAGTATTTT
>TRBJ2-1|.|many|TRBV7-2
CASSLRNNEQFF
TGTGCCAGCAGCCTAAGAAACAATGAGCAGTTCTTC
>TRBJ2-3|TRBD2|few|TRBV9
CASSATSGASGTDTQYF
TGTGCCAGCAGCGCTACTAGCGGGGCTTCTGGCACAGATACGCAGTATTTT
>TRBJ2-1|.|.|TRBV5-1
CASSILSGSSYNEQFF
TGCGCCAGCAGCATTCTTAGCGGAAGCTCCTACAATGAGCAGTTCTTC
>TRBJ2-7|.|.|TRBV11-2
CASSLYKPYEQYF
TGTGCCAGCAGCTTGTATAAACCCTACGAGCAGTACTTC
>TRBJ2-4|.|many|TRBV7-2
CASSFGAGKNIQYF
.